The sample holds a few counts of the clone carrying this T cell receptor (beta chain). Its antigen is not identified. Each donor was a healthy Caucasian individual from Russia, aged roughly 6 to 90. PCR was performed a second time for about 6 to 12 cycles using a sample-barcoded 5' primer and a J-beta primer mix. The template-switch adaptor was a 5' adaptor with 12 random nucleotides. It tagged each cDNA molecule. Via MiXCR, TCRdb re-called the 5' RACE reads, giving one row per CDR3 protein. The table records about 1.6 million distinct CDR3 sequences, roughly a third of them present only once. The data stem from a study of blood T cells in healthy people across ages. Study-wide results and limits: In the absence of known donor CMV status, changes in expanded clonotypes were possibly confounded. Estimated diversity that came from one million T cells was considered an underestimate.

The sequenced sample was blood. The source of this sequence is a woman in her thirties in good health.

CDR3 sequence (DNA): TGTGCCAGCAGTGGGACCCTCCTGGGGGGTAGTGTCTACGAGCAGTACTTC. This sequence encodes CASSGTLLGGSVYEQYF. This sequence joins TRBV6-1 and TRBJ2-7; D possibly corresponds to TRBD2 (6 bases). From germline, CDR1 is MNHNS and CDR2 SASEGT. CDR3 length: 17 amino acids. V lost 4 bases to trimming and J lost 3 bases, with 22 bases between them.